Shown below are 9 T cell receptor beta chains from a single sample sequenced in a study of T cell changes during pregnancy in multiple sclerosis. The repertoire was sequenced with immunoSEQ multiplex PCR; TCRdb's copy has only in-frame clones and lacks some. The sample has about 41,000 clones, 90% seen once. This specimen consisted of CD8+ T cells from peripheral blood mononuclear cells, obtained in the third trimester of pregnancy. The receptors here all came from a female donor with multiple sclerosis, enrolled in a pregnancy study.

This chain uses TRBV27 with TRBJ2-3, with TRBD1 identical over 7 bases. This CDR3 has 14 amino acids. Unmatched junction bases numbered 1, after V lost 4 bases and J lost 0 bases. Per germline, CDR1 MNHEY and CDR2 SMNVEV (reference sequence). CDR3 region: CASSSGQSTDTQYF. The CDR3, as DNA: TGTGCCAGCAGTTCGGGACAGAGCACAGATACGCAGTATTTT.

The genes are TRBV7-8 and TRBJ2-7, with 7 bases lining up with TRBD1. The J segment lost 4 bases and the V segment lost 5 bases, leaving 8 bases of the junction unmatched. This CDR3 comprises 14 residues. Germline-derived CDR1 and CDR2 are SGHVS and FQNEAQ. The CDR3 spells CASSLDREGYEQYF. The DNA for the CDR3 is TGTGCCAGCAGCCTCGACAGGGAAGGTTACGAGCAGTACTTC. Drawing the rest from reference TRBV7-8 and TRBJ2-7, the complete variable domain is GAGVSQSPRYKVAKRGQDVALRCDPISGHVSLFWYQQALGQGPEFLTYFQNEAQLDKSGLPSDRFFAERPEGSVSTLKIQRTQQEDSAVYLCASSLDREGYEQYFGPGTRLTVT.

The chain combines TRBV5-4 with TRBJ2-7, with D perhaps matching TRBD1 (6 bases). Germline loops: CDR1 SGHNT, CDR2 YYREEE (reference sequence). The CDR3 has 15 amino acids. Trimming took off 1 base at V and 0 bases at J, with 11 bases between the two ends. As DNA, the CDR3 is TGTGCCAGCAGCTTGAGAGGGGGTTACTCCTACGAGCAGTACTTC. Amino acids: CASSLRGGYSYEQYF.

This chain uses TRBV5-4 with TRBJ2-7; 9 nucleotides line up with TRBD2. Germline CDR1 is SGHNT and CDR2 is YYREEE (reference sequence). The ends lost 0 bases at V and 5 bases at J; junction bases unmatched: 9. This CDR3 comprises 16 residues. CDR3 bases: TGTGCCAGCAGCTTGGTTAGCGGGAGTTTTATAGACGAGCAGTACTTC. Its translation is CASSLVSGSFIDEQYF.

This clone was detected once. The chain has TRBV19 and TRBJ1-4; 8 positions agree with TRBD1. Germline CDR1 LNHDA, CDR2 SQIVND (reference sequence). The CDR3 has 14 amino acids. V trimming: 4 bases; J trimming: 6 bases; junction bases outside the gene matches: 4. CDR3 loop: CASSKEDRDEKLFF. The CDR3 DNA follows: TGTGCCAGTAGTAAAGAGGACAGGGATGAAAAACTGTTTTTT. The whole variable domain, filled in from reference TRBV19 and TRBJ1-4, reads DGGITQSPKYLFRKEGQNVTLSCEQNLNHDAMYWYRQDPGQGLRLIYYSQIVNDFQKGDIAEGYSVSREKKESFPLTVTSAQKNPTAFYLCASSKEDRDEKLFFGSGTQLSVL.

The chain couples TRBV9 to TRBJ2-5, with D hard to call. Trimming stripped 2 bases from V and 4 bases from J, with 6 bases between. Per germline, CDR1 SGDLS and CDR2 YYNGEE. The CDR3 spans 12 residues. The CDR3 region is CASSVGGETQYF. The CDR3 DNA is TGTGCCAGCAGCGTCGGTGGAGAGACCCAGTACTTC.

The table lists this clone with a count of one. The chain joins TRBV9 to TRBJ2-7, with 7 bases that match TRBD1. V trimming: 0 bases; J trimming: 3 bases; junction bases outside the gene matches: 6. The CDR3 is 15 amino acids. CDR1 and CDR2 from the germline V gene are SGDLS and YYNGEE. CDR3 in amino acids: CASSVETGEYYEQYF. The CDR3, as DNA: TGTGCCAGCAGCGTAGAAACAGGGGAATACTACGAGCAGTACTTC.

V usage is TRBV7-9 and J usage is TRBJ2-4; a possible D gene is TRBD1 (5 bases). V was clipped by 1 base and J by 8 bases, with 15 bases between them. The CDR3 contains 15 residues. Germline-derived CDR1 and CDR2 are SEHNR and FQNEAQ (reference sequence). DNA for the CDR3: TGTGCCAGCAGCTTAGACAGTAGCCCCAGGGACATTCAGTACTTC. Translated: CASSLDSSPRDIQYF.

The chain's CDR3 is CSVEGGEKGATSTDTQYF. CDR3 DNA: TGCAGCGTTGAAGGGGGTGAGAAGGGAGCCACTAGCACAGATACGCAGTATTTT. The chain uses TRBV29-1 and TRBJ2-3; a possible D gene is TRBD2 (5 bases). Germline assignment: CDR1 SQVTM and CDR2 ANQGSEA. The CDR3 totals 18 residues. V lost 1 base and J lost 0, with 20 bases in between.